The 27 T cell receptor beta chains below come from one sample, sequenced in a study of type 1 and type 2 diabetes patients. Amplification started from genomic DNA. A primer set of 30 forward and 13 reverse primers amplified the CDR3. TCRdb redid the calling of the multiplex PCR reads with MiXCR, one entry per CDR3 protein. The sample records about 250,000 distinct CDR3 sequences, around 50% being singletons. The sample consisted of peripheral blood mononuclear cells (PBMCs). These receptors were collected from a man younger than 35 with type 2 diabetes.

This clonotype was seen more than once but under ten times. This chain uses TRBV7-6 with TRBJ2-2; D may be TRBD2 (7 bases). This CDR3 has 15 amino acids. Germline V gene data show CDR1 as SGHVS and CDR2 as FNYEAQ. Trimming pared 5 bases from V and 4 bases from J, leaving 14 bases between. CDR3 in DNA: TGTGCCAGCAGCCCCGAGGGGGGGGGCACCGGGGAGCTGTTTTTT. The encoded protein is CASSPEGGGTGELFF.

This rearrangement joins TRBV10-3 to TRBJ2-3, with 8 nucleotides matching TRBD1. V gave up 10 bases and J gave up 2 bases; unmatched junction bases: 8. In germline, CDR1 is ENHRY, CDR2 SYGVKD. The CDR3 covers 14 residues. DNA for the CDR3: TGTGCCACCTGGACAGGGAGCCTCACAGATACGCAGTATTTT. Amino acid sequence: CATWTGSLTDTQYF.

This chain connects TRBV2 to TRBJ2-1; D is unclear. The CDR3 runs to 13 residues. Per the germline V gene, CDR1 is SNHLY and CDR2 is FYNNEI. With 6 bases removed from V and 14 bases from J, the gap between germline ends came to 20 bases. The chain's CDR3 is CASRSSEVALKFF. The CDR3 DNA reads as TGTGCCAGCAGGTCGTCAGAAGTCGCTCTTAAGTTCTTC.

This chain joins TRBV2 and TRBJ1-6, with 9 positions matching TRBD1. This CDR3 is 15 amino acids long. Germline CDR1 is SNHLY and CDR2 is FYNNEI. The CDR3 region has the DNA TGTGACAGTCAGACAGGGGGTGCTTATAATTCACCCCTCCACTTT. Its protein is CDSQTGGAYNSPLHF.

The DNA for the CDR3 is TGTGCCAGCAGCTTAGTGGGGCCAGATACGCAGTATTTT. Protein sequence: CASSLVGPDTQYF. The V call is TRBV7-3, the J call TRBJ2-3; perhaps TRBD1 as D (5 bases). The germline V and J ends were trimmed by 2 bases and 4 bases, with 7 bases remaining between them. Germline V gene data show CDR1 as SGHTA and CDR2 as FQGTGA. The CDR3 spans 13 residues.

The gene calls are TRBV7-6 and TRBJ2-7; TRBD1 agrees at 8 bases. Germline CDR1 is SGHVS and CDR2 is FNYEAQ. The CDR3 is 15 amino acids. With V trimmed by 5 bases and J by 0 bases, 6 bases remained unmatched. The CDR3 DNA is TGTGCCAGCAGCGTCGAGACAGGGGTCTCCTACGAGCAGTACTTC. Its protein product is CASSVETGVSYEQYF.

The J gene is TRBJ1-1, the V gene TRBV5-1; D ambiguous. Between the trimmed V and J ends, which lost 4 bases and 0 bases, there was a span of 10 bases. The germline V gene has CDR1 SGHRS and CDR2 YFSETQ. The CDR3 is 14 residues long. The CDR3 protein is CASSPTQVNTEAFF. For the CDR3, the DNA is TGCGCCAGCAGCCCCACACAAGTGAACACTGAAGCTTTCTTT.

The gene calls are TRBV6-6 and TRBJ1-2; D remains ambiguous. The V gene's germline CDR1 is MNHNY and CDR2 SVGAGI (reference sequence). The CDR3 length is 14 residues. Trimming pared 6 bases from V and 4 bases from J, leaving 15 bases between. The CDR3 region is CASRTIGISYGYTF. The CDR3, as DNA: TGTGCCAGCAGGACGATTGGAATATCCTATGGCTACACCTTC.

This rearrangement joins TRBV30 to TRBJ2-3; D gene ambiguous. The germline CDR1 and CDR2 sequences are GTSNPN and SVGIG (reference sequence). CDR3 length: 13 amino acids. Between the trimmed V and J ends, which lost 1 base and 2 bases, there was a span of 7 bases. CDR3 in DNA: TGTGCCTGGAGTGGGGATCACACAGATACGCAGTATTTT. Protein: CAWSGDHTDTQYF.

The rearrangement joins TRBV9 to TRBJ2-1; 7 bases are a match to TRBD2. The germline V gene encodes CDR1 SGDLS and CDR2 YYNGEE. This CDR3 region has 13 residues. The J segment lost 9 bases and the V segment lost 5 bases, leaving 8 bases of the junction unmatched. The CDR3 here is CASRLSGEIEQFF. The CDR3 bases are TGTGCCAGCAGACTCAGCGGGGAGATTGAGCAGTTCTTC.

This clonotype showed up just once. V gene TRBV6-4 combines with J gene TRBJ2-3; 7 bases are shared with TRBD1. Trimming cost V 3 bases and J 2 bases; bases outside gene matches: 2. Per germline, CDR1 MRHNA and CDR2 SNTAGT. CDR3 length equals 14 residues. Written as DNA, the CDR3 is TGTGCCAGCAGTGAAGACAGGGACACAGATACGCAGTATTTT. Amino acid sequence: CASSEDRDTDTQYF.

This clonotype was counted once. The rearrangement joins TRBV20-1 to TRBJ2-1; 11 nucleotides align to TRBD2. CDR1 is DFQATT, CDR2 SNEGSKA, per germline (reference sequence). This CDR3 has 15 amino acids. Germline trimming cut 3 bases from V and 15 bases from J; bases unmatched to any gene: 16. The CDR3 sequence is CSARVMSRGSGRVFF. CDR3 sequence (DNA): TGCAGTGCTAGGGTAATGAGTCGGGGTAGCGGGAGGGTGTTCTTC.

This clonotype appeared many times. V is TRBV25-1 and J is TRBJ1-1; D ambiguous. Germline CDR1 and CDR2: MGHDK and SYGVNS. This CDR3 contains 13 residues. Trimming removed 2 bases at V and 0 bases at J, with 4 bases between. CDR3 DNA: TGTGCCAGCAGTGAAGGACTGAACACTGAAGCTTTCTTT. The encoded protein is CASSEGLNTEAFF.

This sequence joins TRBV19 and TRBJ1-2, with 9 nucleotides matching TRBD1. CDR3 size: 14 residues. Germline V gene lookup returns CDR1 LNHDA and CDR2 SQIVND (reference sequence). Trimming at V came to 5 bases and at J to 4 bases, leaving 5 bases not matched to a gene. The CDR3 spells CASSAQTGGYGYTF. The CDR3 region has the DNA TGTGCCAGTAGTGCACAGACAGGGGGCTATGGCTACACCTTC.

The chain combines TRBV10-1 with TRBJ2-1; D is possibly TRBD1 (6 bases). Germline-derived CDR1 and CDR2 are WNHNN and SYGVQD (reference sequence). V dropped 11 bases and J dropped 4 bases, with 21 bases sitting between them. The CDR3 extends over 15 amino acids. CDR3 bases: TGCGCCGGCGTGGCACAGGGAGTTTTGTACAATGAGCAGTTCTTC. Residues: CAGVAQGVLYNEQFF.

This clonotype was found a few times. The chain is built from TRBV27 and TRBJ2-2; TRBD1 is a possible D gene (5 bases). V dropped 5 bases and J dropped 5 bases, with 9 bases sitting between them. CDR1 is MNHEY, CDR2 SMNVEV, per germline (reference sequence). The CDR3 is 13 residues long. The CDR3 DNA reads as TGTGCCAGCAGTCGTACAGGAACCGGGGAGCTGTTTTTT. As protein: CASSRTGTGELFF.

V gene TRBV7-9 combines with J gene TRBJ1-2; maybe TRBD1 (5 bases). The CDR3 is 13 amino acids. CDR1 is SEHNR, CDR2 FQNEAQ, per germline (reference sequence). The CDR3 nucleotides read TGTGCTTCCTCATACGGGACCATTTATGGCTACACCTTC. It specifies CASSYGTIYGYTF.

The sample holds a few counts of this clonotype. The rearrangement uses TRBV6-5 and TRBJ2-7; D is possibly TRBD2 (5 bases). The CDR3 consists of 15 residues. Germline CDR1 and CDR2: MNHEY and SVGAGI. Trimming stripped 6 bases from V and 0 bases from J, with 15 bases between. Here the CDR3 reads CASSLERKSSYEQYF. CDR3 sequence (DNA): TGTGCCAGCAGCCTCGAGCGGAAGAGCTCCTACGAGCAGTACTTC.

The J gene is TRBJ2-5, the V gene TRBV7-7, with 8 positions matching TRBD1. This CDR3 has 17 residues. Trimming cost V 5 bases and J 6 bases; bases outside gene matches: 17. Germline CDR1 reads SSHAT; CDR2 reads FNYEAQ (reference sequence). DNA for the CDR3: TGTGCCAGCAGCCAGGGGGCCGTATCTAGTGGTTCGCAGACCCAGTACTTC. Translated, it gives CASSQGAVSSGSQTQYF.

This clonotype was seen ten or more times. A read error may account for a junction end that differs from germline. This chain uses TRBV7-7 with TRBJ1-5, with no clear D. The V gene's germline CDR1 is SSHAT and CDR2 FNYEAQ (reference sequence). CDR3 size: 11 residues. CDR3 coding DNA: TGTGCTAGCAGCCCATCTCAGCCCCAGCATTTT. Its protein product is CASSPSQPQHF.

The V and J genes are TRBV6-1 and TRBJ2-7; 7 nucleotides line up with TRBD1. The length of the CDR3 is 13 residues. The germline V gene has CDR1 MNHNS and CDR2 SASEGT. CDR3 bases: TGTGCTAGGCCTAGACAGGGTTACTACGAGCAGTACTTC. This translates into CARPRQGYYEQYF.

The chain combines TRBV11-2 with TRBJ2-7, with a tentative D call TRBD2 (5 bases). Germline assignment: CDR1 SGHAT and CDR2 FQNNGV. The CDR3 has 18 residues. The germline V and J ends were trimmed by 1 base and 5 bases, with 24 bases remaining between them. The chain's CDR3 is CASSLVQFGVRFSDEQYF. The CDR3 DNA follows: TGTGCCAGCAGCTTAGTCCAATTCGGGGTAAGGTTTTCCGACGAGCAGTACTTC.

The chain joins TRBV29-1 to TRBJ1-6, with D hard to call. CDR3 size: 13 residues. The germline V and J ends were trimmed by 7 bases and 5 bases, with 12 bases remaining between them. The germline CDR1 and CDR2 sequences are SQVTM and ANQGSEA. DNA for the CDR3: TGCAGCGCTCTAGAGGGTCATAATTCACCCCTCCACTTT. Its protein product is CSALEGHNSPLHF.

About this clonotype: The junction departs from germline at one end; a sequencing error may be responsible. V and J are TRBV7-7 and TRBJ2-1; D might be TRBD2 (5 bases). Germline loops: CDR1 SSHAT, CDR2 FNYEAQ (reference sequence). This CDR3 is 13 amino acids long. Written as DNA, the CDR3 is TGTGCTAGCAGCTTAGCCGAGGGTCGTGAGCAGTTCTTC. Amino acid sequence: CASSLAEGREQFF.

There are a few counts of this clonotype. This chain uses TRBV10-3 with TRBJ1-2; D unresolved. V was pared by 6 bases and J by 2 bases, with 10 bases between. The CDR3 consists of 13 residues. Per the germline V gene, CDR1 is ENHRY and CDR2 is SYGVKD. CDR3 in DNA: TGTGCCATCAGATTGACGGTGAACTATGGCTACACCTTC. Its protein is CAIRLTVNYGYTF.

This chain connects TRBV30 to TRBJ2-3; tentatively, D is TRBD2 (5 bases). V was cut by 2 bases and J by 4 bases, with 10 bases left in between. The CDR3 extends over 13 amino acids. Per the germline V gene, CDR1 is GTSNPN and CDR2 is SVGIG (reference sequence). In DNA, the CDR3 is TGTGCCTGGAGTTTTCAGAGGGCAGATACGCAGTATTTT. It is translated as CAWSFQRADTQYF.

The chain combines TRBV28 with TRBJ2-7; 7 positions match TRBD1. Trimming removed 6 bases from V and 0 bases from J; junction bases left unmatched: 5. The CDR3 runs 14 residues. Germline V gives CDR1 MDHEN, CDR2 SYDVKM. The CDR3, as DNA: TGTGCCAGCAGCTACGGGGACAGCTCCTACGAGCAGTACTTC. Its protein is CASSYGDSSYEQYF.